The rows below give T cell receptor beta chains drawn from one sample of a study of regulatory and conventional T cells in breast cancer. TCRdb itself ran the PCR reads through MiXCR, one entry per CDR3 protein. This sample has over 1,000 distinct CDR3 sequences, with less than 50% found just once. What was sequenced was regulatory T cells from blood. The receptors stem from a female donor with breast cancer. Both conserved end residues are part of each CDR3. A D gene is named only where the DNA matches it firmly. For some rows the clone size is stated as once, few or many, or as a class when expanded; others skip it.

j_gene: TRBJ2-3; v_gene: TRBV7-9; abundance: -; d_gene: -; CDR3aa: CASSSGGTSTDTQYF; CDR3nt: TGTGCCAGCAGCTCAGGGGGGACCAGCACAGATACGCAGTATTTT
j_gene: TRBJ1-2; v_gene: TRBV10-2; abundance: large; d_gene: -; CDR3aa: CASSELGQTNYGYTF; CDR3nt: TGCGCCAGCAGTGAGCTCGGACAAACTAACTATGGCTACACCTTC
j_gene: TRBJ2-7; v_gene: TRBV20-1; abundance: -; d_gene: -; CDR3aa: CSASWPVLHEQYF; CDR3nt: TGCAGTGCCTCGTGGCCTGTACTACACGAGCAGTACTTC
j_gene: TRBJ2-1; v_gene: TRBV20-1; abundance: -; d_gene: -; CDR3aa: CSATLSASSYNEQFF; CDR3nt: TGCAGTGCTACCCTTAGCGCGAGCTCCTACAATGAGCAGTTCTTC
j_gene: TRBJ2-1; v_gene: TRBV6-1; abundance: -; d_gene: -; CDR3aa: CASSVGPLVGNEQFF; CDR3nt: TGTGCCAGCAGTGTTGGGCCATTGGTGGGCAATGAGCAGTTCTTC
j_gene: TRBJ1-5; v_gene: TRBV6-6; abundance: large; d_gene: TRBD1; CDR3aa: CASSTGQNNQPQHF; CDR3nt: TGTGCCAGCAGCACGGGACAGAACAATCAGCCCCAGCATTTT
j_gene: TRBJ1-1; v_gene: TRBV14; abundance: large; d_gene: -; CDR3aa: CASSLIDRLNTEAFF; CDR3nt: TGTGCCAGCAGCCTGATCGACAGGCTCAACACTGAAGCTTTCTTT
j_gene: TRBJ2-7; v_gene: TRBV7-2; abundance: -; d_gene: -; CDR3aa: CASSLISGIYEQYF; CDR3nt: TGTGCCAGCAGCTTGATTAGCGGTATCTACGAGCAGTACTTC
j_gene: TRBJ2-5; v_gene: TRBV3-1; abundance: -; d_gene: TRBD2; CDR3aa: CASSHLAGEETQYF; CDR3nt: TGTGCCAGCAGCCATCTAGCGGGAGAAGAGACCCAGTACTTC
j_gene: TRBJ1-6; v_gene: TRBV6-2/TRBV6-3; abundance: -; d_gene: -; CDR3aa: CASSFTRTDYNSPLHF; CDR3nt: TGTGCCAGCAGTTTCACTCGGACAGACTATAATTCACCCCTCCACTTT
j_gene: TRBJ2-7; v_gene: TRBV5-1; abundance: large; d_gene: TRBD2; CDR3aa: CASSFRAGDYEQYF; CDR3nt: TGCGCCAGCAGCTTCAGAGCGGGAGATTACGAGCAGTACTTC
j_gene: TRBJ2-3; v_gene: TRBV7-2; abundance: -; d_gene: -; CDR3aa: CASSPDSRTDTQYF; CDR3nt: TGTGCCAGCAGCCCGGACTCGCGCACAGATACGCAGTATTTT
j_gene: TRBJ2-7; v_gene: TRBV7-9; abundance: -; d_gene: TRBD2; CDR3aa: CASSLLAGVPYEQYF; CDR3nt: TGTGCCAGCAGCCTACTAGCGGGAGTACCCTACGAGCAGTACTTC
j_gene: TRBJ1-1; v_gene: TRBV5-1; abundance: -; d_gene: TRBD1; CDR3aa: CASSGRTGLSTEAFF; CDR3nt: TGCGCCAGCAGCGGTCGGACAGGGCTGAGTACTGAAGCTTTCTTT
j_gene: TRBJ1-2; v_gene: TRBV12-3/TRBV12-4; abundance: large; d_gene: -; CDR3aa: CASSPTGYYGYTF; CDR3nt: TGTGCCAGCAGTCCGACAGGTTACTATGGCTACACCTTC
j_gene: TRBJ2-7; v_gene: TRBV27; abundance: few; d_gene: TRBD2; CDR3aa: CASSRSLAGTPYEQYF; CDR3nt: TGTGCCAGCAGCCGGTCTTTAGCGGGAACCCCCTACGAGCAGTACTTC
j_gene: TRBJ1-1; v_gene: TRBV6-5; abundance: once; d_gene: TRBD1; CDR3aa: CASSSGGRAFF; CDR3nt: TGTGCCAGCAGCTCAGGGGGGCGGGCTTTCTTT
j_gene: TRBJ1-1; v_gene: TRBV10-2; abundance: large; d_gene: -; CDR3aa: CASRGQTDAEAFF; CDR3nt: TGCGCCAGCAGAGGACAGACAGATGCTGAAGCTTTCTTT
j_gene: TRBJ2-3; v_gene: TRBV20-1; abundance: -; d_gene: -; CDR3aa: CSATGTSTDTQYF; CDR3nt: TGCAGTGCTACCGGGACTTCCACAGATACGCAGTATTTT